The rows below give T cell receptor beta chains drawn from one sample of a study of cytomegalovirus exposure and HLA in healthy donors. Data came from immunoSEQ multiplex PCR; TCRdb stores just in-frame clones and leaves some out. This table holds around 73,000 clones, 80% to 90% found once. Sequences were obtained from PBMCs. These receptors all come from a woman aged 18 to 35 in good health and CMV-seropositive. The CDR3 runs from the conserved cysteine through the conserved F or W. D genes are given only for firm matches.

TRBV11-3	NA	TRBJ2-3	CASSPGDIVDTQYF	TGTGCCAGCAGCCCGGGGGATATTGTAGATACGCAGTATTTT
TRBV18	NA	TRBJ2-7	CASSPSGGLSYEQYF	TGTGCCAGCTCACCATCTGGGGGCCTCTCCTACGAGCAGTACTTC
TRBV2	TRBD2	TRBJ2-5	CASSLVAGGPRQETQYF	TGTGCCAGCAGTTTGGTAGCGGGAGGGCCGAGACAAGAGACCCAGTACTTC
TRBV30	TRBD1	TRBJ1-6	CAWSINPGQGAPLHF	TGTGCCTGGAGTATTAATCCGGGACAGGGGGCACCCCTCCACTTT
TRBV5-1	TRBD1	TRBJ2-7	CASSLAGQGLSYEQYF	TGCGCCAGCAGCTTGGCCGGACAGGGGCTTTCCTACGAGCAGTACTTC
TRBV5-1	TRBD2	TRBJ2-5	CASSQQPSGVRQETQYF	TGCGCCAGCAGCCAACAACCTAGCGGGGTTAGACAAGAGACCCAGTACTTC
TRBV4-1	NA	TRBJ1-2	CASSQESVSRPPYGYTF	TGCGCCAGCAGCCAAGAATCGGTAAGCAGGCCCCCCTATGGCTACACCTTC
TRBV19	TRBD2	TRBJ2-3	CASSMGTSGGAEQYF	TGTGCCAGTAGTATGGGGACTAGCGGGGGGGCAGAACAGTATTTT
TRBV18	TRBD1	TRBJ2-3	CASSPFPGQGPDTQYF	TGTGCCAGCTCACCTTTTCCAGGACAGGGCCCAGATACGCAGTATTTT
TRBV21-1	NA	TRBJ2-7	CASSLHLPGLDEQYF	TGTGCCAGCAGCCTCCACCTGCCGGGACTAGACGAGCAGTACTTC
TRBV6-5	NA	TRBJ1-1	CASSLQMNTEAFF	TGTGCCAGCAGTTTGCAGATGAACACTGAAGCTTTCTTT
TRBV2	NA	TRBJ2-1	CASRTDRRAYNEQFF	TGTGCCAGCAGGACGGACAGGAGGGCCTACAATGAGCAGTTCTTC
TRBV29-1	TRBD2	TRBJ2-3	CSVEGLAISTDTQYF	TGCAGCGTTGAGGGACTAGCCATTAGCACAGATACGCAGTATTTT